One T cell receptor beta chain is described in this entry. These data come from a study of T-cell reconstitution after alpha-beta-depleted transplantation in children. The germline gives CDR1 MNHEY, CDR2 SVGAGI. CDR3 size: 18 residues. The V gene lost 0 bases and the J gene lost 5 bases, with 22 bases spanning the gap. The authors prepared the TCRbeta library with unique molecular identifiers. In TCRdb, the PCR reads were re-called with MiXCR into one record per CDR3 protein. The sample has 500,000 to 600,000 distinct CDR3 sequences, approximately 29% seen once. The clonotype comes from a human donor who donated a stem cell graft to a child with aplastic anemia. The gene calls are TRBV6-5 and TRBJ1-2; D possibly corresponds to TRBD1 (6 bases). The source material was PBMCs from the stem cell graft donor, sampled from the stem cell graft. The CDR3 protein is CASSYSQGRNNPGYGYTF. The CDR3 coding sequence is TGTGCCAGCAGTTACTCTCAGGGGAGAAATAATCCGGGATATGGCTACACCTTC.